Listed here is a single T cell receptor (beta chain). Its antigen remains unknown. Other DNA sequences in this sample translate to the same CDR3. This sample is part of a study of cytomegalovirus exposure and HLA in healthy donors. Germline lookup yields CDR1 MNHNS and CDR2 SASEGT. V lost 4 bases and J 0 bases, leaving 9 bases between the germline ends. CDR3 length equals 14 residues. The study ran its PCR with 60 Vbeta and 13 Jbeta primers. Assay: immunoSEQ multiplex PCR; the TCRdb copy retains only in-frame clones and omits some. The sample records 190,000 or so clones, around 83% being singletons. General study results and limits: One later analysis reportedly identified an Asian-associated ancestry cluster that showed fewer N-insertions than the 666-donor mean. The sole available immune exposure information was CMV serostatus. It was reportedly the case that the classifier diagnosed cytomegalovirus status with high specificity and sensitivity.

The clonotype comes from a woman in her 50s in good health and CMV-seropositive. The chain links TRBV6-1 to TRBJ1-1; D is uncertain. Sequencing was done on a sample of PBMCs. CDR3: CASSGRQVNTEAFF. CDR3 sequence (DNA): TGTGCCAGCAGTGGGCGACAAGTGAACACTGAAGCTTTCTTT.